The subject of this entry is one TCR beta chain. A junction boundary mismatches the germline segment, possibly from a read error. CDR3 length: 13 amino acids. Germline CDR1 and CDR2: SEHNR and FQNEAQ (reference sequence). Patients from Seattle were sampled longitudinally, starting during active infection. The data originate from a study of blood T cell repertoires in COVID-19. Under the authors' procedure: Amplifying reference gene primers gave estimates of nucleated cell counts. Some clones are missing from TCRdb's copy, which holds only in-frame ones; the method was immunoSEQ multiplex PCR. V and J calls and clone size are as listed in that table; D and trimming were resolved from the DNA. The sample holds about 250,000 clones; around 86% are singletons and the top ten take around 6%.

Sequencing was carried out using peripheral blood. This TCR derives from an elderly woman with COVID-19, enrolled during active disease. The gene calls are TRBV7-9 and TRBJ1-2, with 7 bases fitting TRBD1. Here the CDR3 reads CASSLTSWTGPNF. Written as DNA, the CDR3 is TGTGCCAGCAGCTTAACTTCCTGGACAGGCCCCAACTTC.